These 6 T cell receptor beta chains originate from one sample sequenced in a study of shared clonotypes between healthy human individuals. Method: immunoSEQ multiplex PCR; TCRdb's copy keeps in-frame clones and lacks some. The sample holds around 350,000 clones, less than 75% seen once. The sample consisted of memory CD4+ T cells sorted from blood. Subset in this sample: CD45RA-negative fraction. The receptors were gathered from a man aged 30-40 years in good health.

The genes are TRBV19 and TRBJ2-7; possibly TRBD2 for D (7 bases). The CDR3 contains 17 residues. Looked up from germline, CDR1 is LNHDA and CDR2 is SQIVND (reference sequence). The V end was cut by 2 bases, the J end by 1 base, with 18 bases between. CDR3 protein: CASSILGSGGISYEQYF. The CDR3 DNA follows: TGTGCCAGTAGTATACTGGGATCGGGGGGCATATCCTACGAGCAGTACTTC.

In regard to this clone: Sequence at one end of the junction differs from germline and may be a read error. The gene calls are TRBV10-3 and TRBJ1-1; tentative D call: TRBD1 (6 bases). Germline CDR1 is ENHRY and CDR2 is SYGVKD. The CDR3 has 11 residues. The CDR3 region has the DNA TGCGCGGCAGGGGAGAACACTGAAGCTTTCTTT. Translated, it gives CAAGENTEAFF.

The genes are TRBV29-1 and TRBJ1-4; D unresolved. The germline V and J ends were trimmed by 4 bases and 4 bases, with 7 bases remaining between them. The CDR3 is 12 residues long. Germline values: CDR1 SQVTM, CDR2 ANQGSEA. CDR3 sequence (DNA): TGCAGCGTTGCTGGTCTTAATGAAAAACTGTTTTTT. Its protein product is CSVAGLNEKLFF.

V usage is TRBV14 and J usage is TRBJ2-1; weak D call: TRBD1 (5 bases). V lost 1 base to trimming and J lost 7 bases, with 26 bases between them. Germline CDR1 reads SGHDN; CDR2 reads FVKESK. This CDR3 has 19 residues. The CDR3: CASSQALGKGRGSRNEQFF. For the CDR3, the DNA is TGTGCCAGCAGCCAAGCCCTTGGGAAGGGGCGAGGCTCCCGGAATGAGCAGTTCTTC.

In its sample, this clone was seen a few times. The V and J genes are TRBV6-6 and TRBJ2-4; D gene ambiguous. The CDR3 has 12 residues. The germline CDR1 and CDR2 sequences are MNHNY and SVGAGI (reference sequence). Trimming took off 2 bases at V and 7 bases at J, with 6 bases between the two ends. The CDR3: CASSYLENIQYF. In DNA form, the CDR3 reads TGTGCCAGCAGTTACCTGGAGAACATTCAGTACTTC.

This chain uses TRBV18 with TRBJ2-5; maybe TRBD1 (6 bases). This CDR3 is 13 amino acids long. From germline, CDR1 is KGHSH and CDR2 LQKENI. Trimming pared 3 bases from V and 4 bases from J, leaving 9 bases between. The CDR3 region is CASSPEQGETQYF. Written as DNA, the CDR3 is TGTGCCAGCTCACCCGAACAGGGAGAGACCCAGTACTTC.